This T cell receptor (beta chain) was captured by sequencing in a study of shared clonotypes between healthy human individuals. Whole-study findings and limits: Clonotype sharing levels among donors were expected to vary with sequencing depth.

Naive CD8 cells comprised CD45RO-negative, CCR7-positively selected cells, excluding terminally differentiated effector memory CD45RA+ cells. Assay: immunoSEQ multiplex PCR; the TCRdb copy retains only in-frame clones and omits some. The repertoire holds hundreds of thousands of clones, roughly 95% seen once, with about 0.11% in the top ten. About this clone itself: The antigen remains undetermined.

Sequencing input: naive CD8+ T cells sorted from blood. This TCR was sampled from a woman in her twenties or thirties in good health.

The CDR3 spells CASSLGPSVAEAFF. The CDR3 DNA sequence: TGTGCCAGCAGTTTAGGTCCTTCTGTCGCTGAAGCTTTCTTT. This chain joins TRBV27 and TRBJ1-1; D remains unclear. Between the trimmed V and J ends, which lost 2 bases and 6 bases, there was a span of 13 bases. The CDR3 is 14 residues long. In germline, CDR1 is MNHEY, CDR2 SMNVEV (reference sequence).